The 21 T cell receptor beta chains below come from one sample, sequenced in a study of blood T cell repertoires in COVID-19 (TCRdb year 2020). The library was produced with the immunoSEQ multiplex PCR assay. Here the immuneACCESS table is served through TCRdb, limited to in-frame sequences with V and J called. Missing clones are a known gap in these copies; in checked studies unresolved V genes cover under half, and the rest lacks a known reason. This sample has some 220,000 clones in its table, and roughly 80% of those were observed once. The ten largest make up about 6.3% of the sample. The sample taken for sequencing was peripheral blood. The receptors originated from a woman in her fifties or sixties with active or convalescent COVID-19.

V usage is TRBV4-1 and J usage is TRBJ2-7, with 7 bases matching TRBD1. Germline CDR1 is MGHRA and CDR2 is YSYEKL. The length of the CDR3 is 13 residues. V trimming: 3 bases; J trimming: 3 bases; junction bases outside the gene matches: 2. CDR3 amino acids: CASSQDRSYEQYF. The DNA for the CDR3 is TGCGCCAGCAGCCAGGACAGGAGCTACGAGCAGTACTTC.

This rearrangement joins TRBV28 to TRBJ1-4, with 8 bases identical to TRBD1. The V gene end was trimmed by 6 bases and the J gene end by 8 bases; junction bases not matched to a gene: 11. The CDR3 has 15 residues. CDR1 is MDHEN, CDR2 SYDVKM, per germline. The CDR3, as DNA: TGTGCCAGCAGCCTAACCGCAGGGGGCGAGGAAAAACTGTTTTTT. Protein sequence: CASSLTAGGEEKLFF.

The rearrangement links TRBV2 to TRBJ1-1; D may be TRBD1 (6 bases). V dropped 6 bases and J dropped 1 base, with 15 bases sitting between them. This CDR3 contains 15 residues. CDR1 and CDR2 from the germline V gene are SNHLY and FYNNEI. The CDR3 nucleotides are TGTGCCAGCAGGAGGGTGGGGGCGTCGAACACTGAAGCTTTCTTT. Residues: CASRRVGASNTEAFF.

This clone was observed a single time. CDR3 region: CASRKQGIDYGYTF. CDR3 in DNA: TGTGCCAGCAGGAAACAGGGAATCGACTATGGCTACACCTTC. V gene TRBV6-5 combines with J gene TRBJ1-2, with D tentatively TRBD1 (6 bases). This CDR3 contains 14 residues. The germline gives CDR1 MNHEY, CDR2 SVGAGI. V gave up 6 bases and J gave up 3 bases, with 14 bases separating them.

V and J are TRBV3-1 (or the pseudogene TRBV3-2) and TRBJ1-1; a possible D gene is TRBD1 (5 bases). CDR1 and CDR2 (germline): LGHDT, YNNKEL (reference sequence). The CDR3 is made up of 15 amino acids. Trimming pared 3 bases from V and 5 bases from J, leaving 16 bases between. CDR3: CASSQRSRGWTEAFF. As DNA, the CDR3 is TGTGCCAGCAGCCAGCGATCGCGGGGCTGGACTGAAGCTTTCTTT.

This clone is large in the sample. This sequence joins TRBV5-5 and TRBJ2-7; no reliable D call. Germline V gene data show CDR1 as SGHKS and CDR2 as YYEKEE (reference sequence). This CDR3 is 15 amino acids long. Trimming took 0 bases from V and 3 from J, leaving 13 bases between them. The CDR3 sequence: CASSLGVRSGYEQYV. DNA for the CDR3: TGTGCCAGCAGCTTGGGGGTTCGGTCAGGCTACGAGCAGTACGTC.

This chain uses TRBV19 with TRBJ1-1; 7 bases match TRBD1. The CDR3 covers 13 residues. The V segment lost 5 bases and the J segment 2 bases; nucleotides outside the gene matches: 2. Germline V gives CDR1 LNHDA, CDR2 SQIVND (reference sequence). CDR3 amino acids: CASSYRGNTEAFF. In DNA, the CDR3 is TGTGCCAGTAGTTACAGGGGAAACACTGAAGCTTTCTTT.

In DNA form, the CDR3 reads TGTGCCAGCAGTCCTGGACTAGCGGGAGTTATGTACGAGCAGTACTTC. Translation: CASSPGLAGVMYEQYF. The V call is TRBV7-2, the J call TRBJ2-7, with 13 bases identical to TRBD2. The V gene end was trimmed by 6 bases and the J gene end by 4 bases; junction bases not matched to a gene: 9. In germline, CDR1 is SGHTA, CDR2 FQGNSA. The CDR3 is 16 residues long.

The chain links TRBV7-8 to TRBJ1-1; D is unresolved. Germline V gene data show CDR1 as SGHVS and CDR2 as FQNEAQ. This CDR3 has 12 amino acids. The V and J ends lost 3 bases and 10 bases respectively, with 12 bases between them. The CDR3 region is CASSFLEGTAFF. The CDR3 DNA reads TGTGCCAGCAGCTTTCTTGAGGGAACAGCTTTCTTT.

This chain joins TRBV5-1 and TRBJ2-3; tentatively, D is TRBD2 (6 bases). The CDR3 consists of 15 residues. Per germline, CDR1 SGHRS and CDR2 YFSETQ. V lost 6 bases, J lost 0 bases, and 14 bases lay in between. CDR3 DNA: TGCGCCAGCACAGCCTCCGGGACTAGCACAGATACGCAGTATTTT. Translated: CASTASGTSTDTQYF.

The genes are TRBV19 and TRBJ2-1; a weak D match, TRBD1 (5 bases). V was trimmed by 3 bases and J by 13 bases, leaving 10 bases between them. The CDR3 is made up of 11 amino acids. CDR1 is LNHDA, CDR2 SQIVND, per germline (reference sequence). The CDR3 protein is CASSIGQNQFF. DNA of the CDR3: TGTGCCAGTAGTATTGGACAAAACCAGTTCTTC.

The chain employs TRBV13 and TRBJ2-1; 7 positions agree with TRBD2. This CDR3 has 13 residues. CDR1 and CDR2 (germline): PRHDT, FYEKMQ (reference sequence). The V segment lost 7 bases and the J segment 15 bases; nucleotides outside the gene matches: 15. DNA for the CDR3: TGTGCCAGCATCAAAGGAGGCGGGAGAGCCCCGTTCTTC. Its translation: CASIKGGGRAPFF. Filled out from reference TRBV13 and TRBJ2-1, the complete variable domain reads AAGVIQSPRHLIKEKRETATLKCYPIPRHDTVYWYQQGPGQDPQFLISFYEKMQSDKGSIPDRFSAQQFSDYHSELNMSSLELGDSALYFCASIKGGGRAPFFGPGTRLTVL.

The CDR3 region is CASSERRGGEQYV. DNA of the CDR3: TGTGCCAGCAGTGAAAGAAGGGGCGGCGAGCAGTACGTC. The chain recombines TRBV6-1 with TRBJ2-7; maybe TRBD1 (5 bases). The CDR3 runs to 13 residues. Trimming pared 2 bases from V and 6 bases from J, leaving 11 bases between. Germline loops: CDR1 MNHNS, CDR2 SASEGT.

The CDR3 region is CASSLRASGGFLYEQYV. The CDR3 region has the DNA TGTGCCAGCAGTTTACGAGCTAGCGGGGGGTTCCTCTACGAGCAGTACGTC. The chain combines TRBV28 with TRBJ2-7; TRBD2 agrees at 11 bases. V gave up 2 bases and J gave up 3 bases; unmatched junction bases: 9. CDR3 length: 17 residues. Germline lookup yields CDR1 MDHEN and CDR2 SYDVKM.

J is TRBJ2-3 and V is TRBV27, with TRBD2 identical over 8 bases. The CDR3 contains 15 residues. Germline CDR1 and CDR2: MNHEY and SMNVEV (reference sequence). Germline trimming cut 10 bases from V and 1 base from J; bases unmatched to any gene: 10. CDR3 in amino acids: CATNPWRGGTDTQYF. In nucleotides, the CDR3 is TGTGCCACCAATCCCTGGCGGGGGGGCACAGATACGCAGTATTTT.

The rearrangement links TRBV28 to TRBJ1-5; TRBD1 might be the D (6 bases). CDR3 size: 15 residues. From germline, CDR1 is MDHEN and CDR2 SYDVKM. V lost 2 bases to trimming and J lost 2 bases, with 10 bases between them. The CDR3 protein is CASSLEQGGNQPQHF. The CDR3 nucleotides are TGTGCCAGCAGTTTAGAACAGGGAGGCAATCAGCCCCAGCATTTT.

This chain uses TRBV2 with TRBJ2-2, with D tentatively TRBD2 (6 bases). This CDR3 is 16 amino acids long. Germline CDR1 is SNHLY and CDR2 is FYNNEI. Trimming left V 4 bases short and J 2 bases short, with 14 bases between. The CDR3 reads CASSAPGTANTGELFF. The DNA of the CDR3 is TGTGCCAGCAGTGCCCCCGGGACTGCAAACACCGGGGAGCTGTTTTTT.

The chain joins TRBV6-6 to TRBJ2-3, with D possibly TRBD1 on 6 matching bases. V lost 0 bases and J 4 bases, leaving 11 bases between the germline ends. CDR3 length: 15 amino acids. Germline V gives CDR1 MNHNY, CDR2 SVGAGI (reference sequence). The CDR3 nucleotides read TGTGCCAGCAGTTACTCGATGAAGGGGGCAGATACGCAGTATTTT. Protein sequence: CASSYSMKGADTQYF.

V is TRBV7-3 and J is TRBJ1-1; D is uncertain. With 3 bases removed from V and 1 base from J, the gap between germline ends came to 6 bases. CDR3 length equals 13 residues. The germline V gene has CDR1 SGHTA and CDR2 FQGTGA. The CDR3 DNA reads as TGTGCCAGCAGCTTGGAGTCGAACACTGAAGCTTTCTTT. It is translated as CASSLESNTEAFF.

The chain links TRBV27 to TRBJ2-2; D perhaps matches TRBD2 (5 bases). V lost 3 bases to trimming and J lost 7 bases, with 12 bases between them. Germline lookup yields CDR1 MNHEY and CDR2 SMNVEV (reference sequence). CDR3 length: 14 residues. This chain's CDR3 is CASSFERGIGELFF. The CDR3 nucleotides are TGTGCCAGCAGTTTTGAACGGGGAATCGGGGAGCTGTTTTTT.

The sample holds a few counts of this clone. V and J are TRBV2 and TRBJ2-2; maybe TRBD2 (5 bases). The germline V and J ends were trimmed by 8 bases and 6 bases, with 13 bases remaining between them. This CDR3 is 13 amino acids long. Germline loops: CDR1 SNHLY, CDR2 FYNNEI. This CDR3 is CASGRLAPGELFF. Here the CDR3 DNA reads TGTGCCAGCGGGCGGCTAGCTCCCGGGGAGCTGTTTTTT.